This is a list of T cell receptor beta chains from one sample in a study of control samples from healthy donors and cancer patients. Measured with immunoSEQ multiplex PCR; TCRdb has only the in-frame clones, and not every one. Of 40,000 to 60,000 clones listed, roughly 87% are singletons. Sequencing was performed on PBMCs. These receptors came from a man aged 55 to 70 with head and neck cancer. CDR3s include the opening cysteine and the closing phenylalanine or tryptophan. The D gene is left open where the match is weak. Clone size is stated in some rows and not others, as once, few, many or a class when expanded.

length: 13
size: .
V: TRBV7-2
D: .
J: TRBJ2-5
DNA: TGTGCCAGCAGCGGAGCCTTACAAGAGACCCAGTACTTC
CDR3: CASSGALQETQYF

length: 15
size: .
V: TRBV10-3
D: TRBD1
J: TRBJ2-7
DNA: TGTGCCATCAGTCCGGGGACAGGGGGAATCTACGAGCAGTACTTC
CDR3: CAISPGTGGIYEQYF

length: 16
size: .
V: TRBV7-3
D: .
J: TRBJ2-1
DNA: TGTGCCAGCAGCGCGTCACAGGGGGGGGTGGTGGCTGAGCAGTTCTTC
CDR3: CASSASQGGVVAEQFF

length: 16
size: once
V: TRBV18
D: .
J: TRBJ2-3
DNA: TGTGCCAGCTCACCAGCGGGCGCAAGAAGCACAGATACGCAGTATTTT
CDR3: CASSPAGARSTDTQYF

length: 13
size: .
V: TRBV2
D: TRBD1
J: TRBJ1-6
DNA: TGTGCCAGCAGCGGACAGGAGGTTAGGGCCCTCCACTTT
CDR3: CASSGQEVRALHF

length: 14
size: .
V: TRBV19
D: .
J: TRBJ1-2
DNA: TGTGCCAGTAGCACAAACAGGGCCCGATATGGCTACACCTTC
CDR3: CASSTNRARYGYTF

length: 18
size: .
V: TRBV28
D: .
J: TRBJ1-6
DNA: TGTGCCAGCAGCCTACTAGTAGGCGGTGACGGTAATAATTCACCCCTCCACTTT
CDR3: CASSLLVGGDGNNSPLHF

length: 15
size: few
V: TRBV11-2
D: TRBD1
J: TRBJ1-4
DNA: TGTGCCAGCAGCTTACCGGGACAGGGAAATGAAAAACTGTTTTTT
CDR3: CASSLPGQGNEKLFF

length: 14
size: .
V: TRBV27
D: .
J: TRBJ2-7
DNA: TGTGCCAGCAGTCGGATTACAGGGCTCTACGAGCAGTACTTC
CDR3: CASSRITGLYEQYF

length: 16
size: .
V: TRBV6-5
D: .
J: TRBJ2-7
DNA: TGTGCCAGCAGTTACTCGACGGCCCGGAGCCGTTCCGAGCAGTACTTC
CDR3: CASSYSTARSRSEQYF

length: 14
size: .
V: TRBV6-5
D: TRBD1
J: TRBJ2-7
DNA: TGTGCCAGCACCCCCCTAGAAGGACAGGGCTGGATTAACTTC
CDR3: CASTPLEGQGWINF

length: 17
size: .
V: TRBV4-2
D: TRBD2
J: TRBJ2-5
DNA: TGTGCCAGCAGCCAAAGGACTAGCGGGGGGGCCAGAGAGACCCAGTACTTC
CDR3: CASSQRTSGGARETQYF

length: 15
size: .
V: TRBV9
D: .
J: TRBJ2-3
DNA: TGTGCCAGCAGCGCGAGACTTAGTGGTGCAGATACGCAGTATTTT
CDR3: CASSARLSGADTQYF

length: 16
size: .
V: TRBV7-9
D: .
J: TRBJ1-4
DNA: TGTGCCAGCAGCGCAGGGACAATTGGTCATAATGAAAAACTGTTTTTT
CDR3: CASSAGTIGHNEKLFF

length: 17
size: .
V: TRBV6-2/TRBV6-3
D: .
J: TRBJ2-4
DNA: TGTGCCAGCAGTTACGGGCATTTGAGACTAGCCAAAAACATTCAGTACTTC
CDR3: CASSYGHLRLAKNIQYF

length: 14
size: .
V: TRBV10-3
D: TRBD1
J: TRBJ2-7
DNA: TGTGCCATCAGTACGGACAGGGGGTCAGGCGAGCAGTACTTC
CDR3: CAISTDRGSGEQYF